This T cell receptor beta chain was profiled in a study of T cell changes during pregnancy in multiple sclerosis. The CDR3 loop spans 17 amino acids. V gave up 3 bases and J gave up 1 base; unmatched junction bases: 10. Germline V gene lookup returns CDR1 KGHSH and CDR2 LQKENI. Using immunoSEQ multiplex PCR, the repertoire was profiled, and TCRdb retains in-frame clones only, with some absent. The table has approximately 74,000 clones, 85% to 95% seen once. The chain has TRBV18 and TRBJ1-1; 8 bases are shared with TRBD1. The clonotype was recovered from a female donor with multiple sclerosis, enrolled in a pregnancy study. The specimen was peripheral blood, collected before pregnancy. The DNA of the CDR3 is TGTGCCAGCTCACCTTTGAAGGACAGGGCCGGGAACACTGAAGCTTTCTTT. This codes for CASSPLKDRAGNTEAFF. Supplemented by reference TRBV18 and TRBJ1-1, the full variable domain reads NAGVMQNPRHLVRRRGQEARLRCSPMKGHSHVYWYRQLPEEGLKFMVYLQKENIIDESGMPKERFSAEFPKEGPSILRIQQVVRGDSAAYFCASSPLKDRAGNTEAFFGQGTRLTVV.